A single sample gave rise to the 32 T cell receptor beta chains below, sequenced in a study of T cells in Graves' hyperthyroidism and ophthalmopathy. The investigators amplified TCR beta CDR3 regions from RNA transcripts. First-round RT-PCR targeting the TCR CDR3 was performed with the HTBI primer set. TCRdb fed the multiplex PCR reads into MiXCR, producing one record per CDR3 protein. The sample consists of about 680,000 distinct CDR3 sequences, approximately 36% of them appearing once. Sequencing used blood. Source of these receptors: a woman aged 40 to 55 with Graves' hyperthyroidism.

The V call is TRBV10-1, the J call TRBJ2-7, with TRBD1 matching 7 bases. This CDR3 is 14 amino acids long. V was clipped by 5 bases and J by 3 bases; unmatched bases: 7. Germline loops: CDR1 WNHNN, CDR2 SYGVQD (reference sequence). DNA for the CDR3: TGCGCCAGCAGTTCAAACAGGGGTTACTACGAGCAGTACTTC. This encodes CASSSNRGYYEQYF.

This clonotype occurred many times. V gene TRBV2 combines with J gene TRBJ1-1, with D uncertain. Germline V lookup: CDR1 SNHLY, CDR2 FYNNEI. The length of the CDR3 is 16 residues. The ends were cut back, 5 bases at V and 0 bases at J, with 16 bases in the middle. Here the CDR3 reads CASSSHGGLMNTEAFF. CDR3 in DNA: TGTGCCAGCAGTTCCCACGGCGGTTTAATGAACACTGAAGCTTTCTTT.

This clonotype was picked up many times. The J gene is TRBJ2-5, the V gene TRBV20-1, with 10 bases identical to TRBD1. Germline trimming cut 5 bases from V and 7 bases from J; bases unmatched to any gene: 10. The length of the CDR3 is 14 residues. Germline V CDR1 and CDR2: DFQATT, SNEGSKA (reference sequence). CDR3 nucleotides: TGCAGTGCTCTTGATGGACAGGGGGTCGGGACCCAGTACTTC. Amino acids: CSALDGQGVGTQYF.

The genes are TRBV12-3 or TRBV12-4 and TRBJ1-3; 9 nucleotides match TRBD1. This CDR3 is built from 16 residues. After removal of 1 base from V and 7 bases from J, the junction contained 8 bases not matched to a gene. The CDR3 region is CASSLGRDRAKNTIYF. The CDR3 nucleotides are TGTGCCAGCAGTTTAGGCCGGGACAGGGCTAAGAACACCATATATTTT.

In this sample, this clonotype turned up a few times. J is TRBJ2-5 and V is TRBV20-1; D assignment may be TRBD1 or TRBD2 (7 bases each). The V end was cut by 7 bases, the J end by 1 base, with 13 bases between. CDR3 length: 13 amino acids. CDR1 and CDR2 from the germline V gene are DFQATT and SNEGSKA (reference sequence). CDR3 region: CSGGRGLQETQYF. CDR3 nucleotide sequence: TGCAGTGGGGGGAGGGGGCTCCAAGAGACCCAGTACTTC.

With regard to this clonotype: The junction departs from the called germline gene at one end, perhaps through a read error. The genes are TRBV24-1 and TRBJ1-1, with 7 positions matching TRBD1. The CDR3 contains 15 residues. Germline V gives CDR1 KGHDR, CDR2 SFDVKD. CDR3 nucleotide sequence: TGTGCCACCAGTGATTCGGGCAGGGGGAACACTGAAGCTTCCTTT. Protein sequence: CATSDSGRGNTEASF.

Worth noting for this clonotype: A junction end diverges from the germline sequence, so it may reflect a read error. The chain uses TRBV28 and TRBJ2-7; TRBD1 matches 7 bases. The CDR3 extends over 13 amino acids. Germline CDR1 reads MDHEN; CDR2 reads SYDVKM. The CDR3 loop is CDSITGASYEQYF. The CDR3 bases are TGTGACAGCATAACAGGGGCCTCCTACGAGCAGTACTTC.

This clonotype was recorded a few times. The chain uses TRBV6-6 and TRBJ2-5; D tentatively fits TRBD1 or TRBD2 (6 bases each). The CDR3 has 14 residues. Germline V gene data show CDR1 as MNHNY and CDR2 as SVGAGI (reference sequence). The V end lost 6 bases, the J end lost 4 bases, and 15 bases lay between the germline ends. CDR3 sequence (DNA): TGTGCCAGCAGGGATATCAGGGGAGGAGAGACCCAGTACTTC. This encodes CASRDIRGGETQYF.

The table lists this clonotype with many counts. The gene calls are TRBV7-8 and TRBJ1-5; D remains ambiguous. The CDR3 totals 16 residues. V lost 1 base and J lost 0, with 10 bases in between. Germline V gene lookup returns CDR1 SGHVS and CDR2 FQNEAQ. CDR3 nucleotide sequence: TGTGCCAGCAGCTTAGAGGCGCGGAATAGCAATCAGCCCCAGCATTTT. This sequence encodes CASSLEARNSNQPQHF. The full variable domain, its missing parts supplied by reference TRBV7-8 and TRBJ1-5, is GAGVSQSPRYKVAKRGQDVALRCDPISGHVSLFWYQQALGQGPEFLTYFQNEAQLDKSGLPSDRFFAERPEGSVSTLKIQRTQQEDSAVYLCASSLEARNSNQPQHFGDGTRLSIL.

Only a few counts were recorded for this clonotype. The rearrangement uses TRBV11-2 and TRBJ1-3, with 11 bases aligning to TRBD1. Germline CDR1 and CDR2: SGHAT and FQNNGV. V was pared by 5 bases and J by 3 bases, with 9 bases of the junction left unmatched. The CDR3 is 17 residues long. The CDR3 nucleotides read TGTGCCAGCAGCAAGGACAGGGGGCCCGCCCTTGGAAACACCATATATTTT. Protein sequence: CASSKDRGPALGNTIYF.

Notes on this clonotype: With a much larger clone just one base away, this may be a read error. The rearrangement links TRBV5-1 to TRBJ2-7; 9 bases line up with TRBD1. The CDR3 has 14 residues. From germline, CDR1 is SGHRS and CDR2 YFSETQ. Here the CDR3 DNA reads TGCGCCAGCAGCTTGGGGGACAGGGTATACGAGCAGCACTTC. This sequence encodes CASSLGDRVYEQHF.

This chain joins TRBV14 and TRBJ2-7; perhaps TRBD1 as D (5 bases). Trimming stripped 0 bases from V and 0 bases from J, with 24 bases between. The CDR3 is 20 residues long. Germline V lookup: CDR1 SGHDN, CDR2 FVKESK. CDR3 residues: CASSQDIRVSCGVHSYEQYF. DNA of the CDR3: TGTGCCAGCAGCCAAGATATCAGGGTATCCTGCGGAGTGCACTCCTACGAGCAGTACTTC.

V and J are TRBV2 and TRBJ2-5; TRBD1 aligns across 8 bases. CDR3 length: 13 residues. CDR1 SNHLY and CDR2 FYNNEI come from the germline V gene. The CDR3 region has the DNA TGTGCTAGAAGCGGACAGGGAAAAGAGACCCAGTACTTC. It is translated as CARSGQGKETQYF.

CDR3 sequence (DNA): TGCGCCAGCAGCCAAGATCAATCTAGCGGGAGGATGGAAGAGACCCAGTACTTC. This translates into CASSQDQSSGRMEETQYF. The chain joins TRBV4-3 to TRBJ2-5; 11 bases fit TRBD2. This CDR3 region has 18 residues. J lost 3 bases, V lost 0 bases, and 9 bases had no gene match. Germline values: CDR1 LGHNA, CDR2 YSLEER.

This clonotype was recorded at least ten times. The chain joins TRBV2 to TRBJ1-4; a possible D gene is TRBD1 (5 bases). V was cut by 2 bases and J by 5 bases, with 9 bases left in between. Germline V gene sequence: CDR1 SNHLY, CDR2 FYNNEI. This CDR3 region has 14 residues. The CDR3 DNA reads TGTGCCAGCAGTGAACGACAGTTCAATGAAAAACTGTTTTTT. This codes for CASSERQFNEKLFF.

This chain joins TRBV7-9 and TRBJ1-1; TRBD1 agrees at 10 bases. CDR1 is SEHNR, CDR2 FQNEAQ, per germline (reference sequence). J gave up 11 bases and V 5 bases, and 17 bases lay outside the gene matches. The CDR3 runs 16 residues. CDR3 DNA: TGTGCCAGCAGCCCGGCTCCTCTGACAGGGGGCATGTTGGCTTTCTTT. Its protein product is CASSPAPLTGGMLAFF.

V usage is TRBV5-6 and J usage is TRBJ2-5; D remains unclear. V lost 0 bases, J lost 5 bases, and 8 bases lay in between. This CDR3 has 13 amino acids. Germline V gene data show CDR1 as SGHDT and CDR2 as YYEEEE. The DNA of the CDR3 is TGTGCCAGCAGCTTGGTCGCTCCGGAGACCCAGTACTTC. Translation: CASSLVAPETQYF.

This clonotype was seen at least ten times. The chain joins TRBV2 to TRBJ2-5; 9 bases map to TRBD1. In germline, CDR1 is SNHLY, CDR2 FYNNEI. The CDR3 consists of 14 residues. Trimming at V came to 6 bases and at J to 5 bases, leaving 7 bases not matched to a gene. CDR3 sequence: CASSEQGAEETQYF. The CDR3, as DNA: TGTGCCAGCAGCGAACAGGGGGCCGAGGAGACCCAGTACTTC. Full variable domain (outside the CDR3, taken from reference TRBV2 and TRBJ2-5): EPEVTQTPSHQVTQMGQEVILRCVPISNHLYFYWYRQILGQKVEFLVSFYNNEISEKSEIFDDQFSVERPDGSNFTLKIRSTKLEDSAMYFCASSEQGAEETQYFGPGTRLLVL.

The V and J genes are TRBV10-3 and TRBJ1-1; 7 positions match TRBD1. Looked up from germline, CDR1 is ENHRY and CDR2 is SYGVKD. V trimming: 7 bases; J trimming: 4 bases; junction bases outside the gene matches: 18. This CDR3 is built from 17 residues. For the CDR3, the DNA is TGTGCCATCACTCGTGGACGGACGACAGGGTCGGTCACTGAAGCTTTCTTT. Translating it yields CAITRGRTTGSVTEAFF.

This clonotype was counted many times. The chain couples TRBV4-3 to TRBJ1-5, with unresolved D. V shed 0 bases and J shed 6 bases, with 12 bases lying between them. CDR1 is LGHNA and CDR2 is YSLEER in the germline V gene. The CDR3 loop spans 15 amino acids. CDR3 DNA sequence: TGCGCCAGCAGCCAAGACGGGCAGGCGGTTCAGCCCCAGCATTTT. Protein sequence: CASSQDGQAVQPQHF.

The rearrangement uses TRBV20-1 and TRBJ2-5; TRBD1 matches at 12 bases. Trimming cost V 4 bases and J 3 bases; bases outside gene matches: 6. The germline V gene encodes CDR1 DFQATT and CDR2 SNEGSKA (reference sequence). The CDR3 extends over 15 amino acids. The CDR3 protein is CSATPGQGAKETQYF. Written as DNA, the CDR3 is TGCAGTGCTACTCCGGGACAGGGGGCGAAAGAGACCCAGTACTTC.

The chain recombines TRBV19 with TRBJ1-1; D is perhaps TRBD1 (6 bases). Germline V gene data show CDR1 as LNHDA and CDR2 as SQIVND (reference sequence). Between the trimmed V and J ends, which lost 9 bases and 4 bases, there was a span of 18 bases. This CDR3 contains 14 residues. CDR3 sequence (DNA): TGTGCCAGCCTAGGGGGGGTGCTGGGCACTGAAGCTTTCTTT. Residues: CASLGGVLGTEAFF.

There are many counts of this clonotype. This chain connects TRBV13 to TRBJ1-2; D ambiguous. The germline V gene has CDR1 PRHDT and CDR2 FYEKMQ (reference sequence). The V end was cut by 4 bases, the J end by 1 base, with 7 bases between. The CDR3 sequence is 13 residues long. The CDR3 reads CASSSQFNYGYTF. The CDR3 coding sequence is TGTGCCAGCAGCTCACAGTTTAACTATGGCTACACCTTC.

V is TRBV5-1 and J is TRBJ1-6; the D gene is possibly TRBD1 (5 bases). Germline V gives CDR1 SGHRS, CDR2 YFSETQ. Trimming pared 3 bases from V and 8 bases from J, leaving 18 bases between. The CDR3 runs to 16 residues. The CDR3 bases are TGCGCCAGCAGCTCGGGGCTCAGGCAGGGCTATTCACCCCTCCACTTT. It codes for CASSSGLRQGYSPLHF.

This clonotype was detected ten times or more. The rearrangement joins TRBV29-1 to TRBJ1-1, with no clear D. Deletions cut 5 bases from V and 0 bases from J, with 13 bases between. Per the germline V gene, CDR1 is SQVTM and CDR2 is ANQGSEA. This CDR3 is built from 14 residues. For the CDR3, the DNA is TGCAGCGTTATGTATTGGGGAATGAACACTGAAGCTTTCTTT. It is translated as CSVMYWGMNTEAFF. The full variable domain, its missing parts supplied by reference TRBV29-1 and TRBJ1-1, is SAVISQKPSRDICQRGTSLTIQCQVDSQVTMMFWYRQQPGQSLTLIATANQGSEATYESGFVIDKFPISRPNLTFSTLTVSNMSPEDSSIYLCSVMYWGMNTEAFFGQGTRLTVV.

This clonotype was detected many times. V is TRBV29-1 and J is TRBJ2-5, with D hard to call. The V and J ends lost 0 bases and 5 bases respectively, with 22 bases between them. The CDR3 sequence is 17 residues long. CDR1 is SQVTM, CDR2 ANQGSEA, per germline. The CDR3 DNA is TGCAGCGTTGAAGATTTACGCCATCCTAGTGGTAGGGAGACCCAGTACTTC. This gives the protein CSVEDLRHPSGRETQYF.

The V call is TRBV6-5, the J call TRBJ2-2; tentative D call: TRBD2 (6 bases). Per the germline V gene, CDR1 is MNHEY and CDR2 is SVGAGI. The V gene lost 4 bases and the J gene lost 0 bases, with 15 bases spanning the gap. CDR3 length equals 17 residues. The CDR3 DNA reads as TGTGCCAGCAGTTGGGACTCCCAAACCGCGAACACCGGGGAGCTGTTTTTT. This translates into CASSWDSQTANTGELFF.

The chain combines TRBV15 with TRBJ2-7; possibly TRBD2 for D (5 bases). The CDR3 length is 13 residues. V was pared by 1 base and J by 4 bases, with 8 bases between. Germline CDR1 and CDR2: LNHNV and YYDKDF (reference sequence). This chain's CDR3 is CATSRGSGYEQYF. Written as DNA, the CDR3 is TGTGCCACCAGCAGAGGGTCGGGGTACGAGCAGTACTTC.

The rearrangement joins TRBV10-3 to TRBJ2-2, with D perhaps matching TRBD2 (6 bases). Germline CDR1 and CDR2: ENHRY and SYGVKD. V was clipped by 10 bases and J by 3 bases, with 27 bases between them. The CDR3 sequence is 18 residues long. The CDR3 reads CATRANSGTLRDTGELFF. CDR3 bases: TGTGCCACGAGAGCAAATAGCGGAACCTTGCGAGACACCGGGGAGCTGTTTTTT.

At least ten counts were recorded for this clonotype. The rearrangement links TRBV11-2 to TRBJ2-7; D is uncertain. The CDR3 has 12 amino acids. Germline values: CDR1 SGHAT, CDR2 FQNNGV. Trimming pared 8 bases from V and 6 bases from J, leaving 14 bases between. CDR3 bases: TGTGCCAGCGGGCCCCCCGGGTCCGAGCAGTACTTC. Residues: CASGPPGSEQYF.

The chain is built from TRBV7-3 and TRBJ2-2; D gene unclear. Germline V CDR1 and CDR2: SGHTA, FQGTGA. Between the trimmed V and J ends, which lost 3 bases and 0 bases, there was a span of 2 bases. There are 13 residues in the CDR3. In DNA form, the CDR3 reads TGTGCCAGCAGCTTTGCGAACACCGGGGAGCTGTTTTTT. As protein: CASSFANTGELFF.

This clonotype was found many times. This chain uses TRBV7-2 with TRBJ1-6, with 8 bases aligning to TRBD1. Germline V gene data show CDR1 as SGHTA and CDR2 as FQGNSA. V shed 6 bases, J shed 10 bases, and the junction held 17 bases outside the gene matches. CDR3 length: 17 residues. DNA of the CDR3: TGTGCCAGCAGGAAGCCGGGACAGGCGGCCGGAGAATCACCCCTCCACTTT. Translating gives CASRKPGQAAGESPLHF.